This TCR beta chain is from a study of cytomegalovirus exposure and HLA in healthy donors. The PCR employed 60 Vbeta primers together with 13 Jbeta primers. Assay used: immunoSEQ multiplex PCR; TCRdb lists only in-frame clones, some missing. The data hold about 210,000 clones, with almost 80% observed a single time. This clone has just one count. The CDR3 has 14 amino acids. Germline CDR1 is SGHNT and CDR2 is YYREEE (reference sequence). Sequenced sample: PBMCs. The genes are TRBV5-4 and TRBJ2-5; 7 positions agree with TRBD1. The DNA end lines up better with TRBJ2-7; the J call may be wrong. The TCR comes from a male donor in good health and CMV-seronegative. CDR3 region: CASSLGGQFYEQYF. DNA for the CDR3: TGTGCCAGCAGCTTGGGGGGACAGTTTTACGAGCAGTACTTC.